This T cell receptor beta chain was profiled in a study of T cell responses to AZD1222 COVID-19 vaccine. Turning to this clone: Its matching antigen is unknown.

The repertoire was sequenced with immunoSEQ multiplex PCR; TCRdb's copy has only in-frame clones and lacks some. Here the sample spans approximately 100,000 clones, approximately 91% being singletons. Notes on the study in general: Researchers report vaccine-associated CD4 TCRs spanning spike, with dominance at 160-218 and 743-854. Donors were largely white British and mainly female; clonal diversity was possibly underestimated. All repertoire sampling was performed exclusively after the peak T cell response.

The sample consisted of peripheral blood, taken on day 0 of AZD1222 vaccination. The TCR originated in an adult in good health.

CDR3 nucleotide sequence: TGTGCCAGCAGCTCAACCCGGGACAGGGGGCTTCAGTTTTCACCCCTCCACTTT. Amino acids: CASSSTRDRGLQFSPLHF. The chain employs TRBV7-9 and TRBJ1-6; 12 bases line up with TRBD1. There are 18 residues in the CDR3. Germline loops: CDR1 SEHNR, CDR2 FQNEAQ (reference sequence). The junction had 13 bases not matched to a gene; V was cut back by 4 bases and J by 9 bases.